This TCR beta chain was captured in a study of cytomegalovirus exposure and HLA in healthy donors (dated by TCRdb to the late 2010s). Turning to the overall study: The 500 to 700 repertoires of the first cohort and the roughly 110 validation repertoires were produced on the same platform, according to a later analysis. The study aimed to test whether signatures of past pathogen exposure could be identified by cataloging public T cell receptors. Besides the first cohort of 666 subjects, a separate validation cohort made up of 90 to 150 different subjects was used. The study combined high-throughput TCR immunosequencing, statistical association of individual TCRs with disease status, and machine learning to predict cytomegalovirus infection status. What the work shows at the level of the full study, not this receptor alone: A later analysis found that TCRs clustered in the first cohort also tended to co-occur in the approximately 120 validation repertoires, with more than 90% of cluster scores above 0. The classifier was reported to diagnose cytomegalovirus status with high specificity and sensitivity in both the original cohort and the validation cohort. The study gave a list of more than 150 TCR beta chains associated with cytomegalovirus. Across donors, most TCR sequences were observed very rarely, whereas some public TCRs were present in many individuals. A later analysis lacked HLA typing for the validation cohort, so it scored co-occurrence in that cohort across all 130 or so repertoires. A few of the identified cytomegalovirus-associated TCR beta chains were confirmed in vitro to be specific for cytomegalovirus antigens. According to the authors, the approach could potentially be generalized to other disease states and immunological phenotypes.

Including the terminal cysteine and phenylalanine, the CDR3 comprises 13 residues. This entry keeps only the CDR3 DNA: 39 bases, framed from base 1. The germline V gene yields SNHLY for CDR1 and FYNNEI for CDR2. Trimming removed 8 bases from V and 5 bases from J; the gene matches leave 6 bases unexplained. The donors were included in the validation cohort of 120 subjects, a group kept apart from the roughly 690-subject first cohort. The receptor library was made with the immunoSEQ multiplex PCR assay. As for the original processing: A statistical classification framework was developed to diagnose cytomegalovirus status using the catalog of TCR beta chain sequences. The table comes from immuneACCESS by way of TCRdb, which keeps in-frame sequences with V and J called. Part of the clones is missing from these tables; in studies checked, under half for an unresolved V gene and the rest for unknown reasons. V and J calls and clone size are as listed in that table; D and trimming were resolved from the DNA. For this sample the table gives 180,000 or so clones, of which 80% to 90% were detected only once. Jointly, the top ten make up 13% of the sample.

With regard to this clone: Its cognate antigen has yet to be identified. The sample holds no much larger clone one base away, and base qualities are not on file.

The source is a woman under 40 in good health and CMV-seropositive. The sample consisted of PBMCs. The chain is encoded by TRBV2 joined to TRBJ2-1; the central 7 bases match TRBD2. The DNA sequence is given as TGTGCCAGCGAGCGGGGTAACAACAATGAGCAGTTCTTC. This translates into CASERGNNNEQFF.